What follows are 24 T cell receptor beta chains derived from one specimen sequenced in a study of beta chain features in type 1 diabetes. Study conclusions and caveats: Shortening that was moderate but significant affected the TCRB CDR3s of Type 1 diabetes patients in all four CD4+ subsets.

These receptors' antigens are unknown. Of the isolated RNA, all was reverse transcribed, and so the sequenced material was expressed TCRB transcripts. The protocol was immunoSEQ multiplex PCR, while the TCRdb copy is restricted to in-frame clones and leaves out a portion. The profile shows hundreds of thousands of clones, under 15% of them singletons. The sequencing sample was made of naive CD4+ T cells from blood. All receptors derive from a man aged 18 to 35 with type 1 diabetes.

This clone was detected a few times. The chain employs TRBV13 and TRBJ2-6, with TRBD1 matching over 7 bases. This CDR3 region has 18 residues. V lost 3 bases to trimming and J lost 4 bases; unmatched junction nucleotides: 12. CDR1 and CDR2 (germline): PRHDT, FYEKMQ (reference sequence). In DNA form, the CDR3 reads TGTGCCAGCAGCTTTCCGTTGGACAGGTCTCCCGGGGCCAACGTCCTGACTTTC. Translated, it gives CASSFPLDRSPGANVLTF.

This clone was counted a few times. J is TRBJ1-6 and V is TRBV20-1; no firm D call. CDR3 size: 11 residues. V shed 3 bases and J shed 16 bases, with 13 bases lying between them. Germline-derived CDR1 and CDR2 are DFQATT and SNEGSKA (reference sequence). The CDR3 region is CSARSPEKLHF. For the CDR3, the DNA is TGCAGTGCTAGGAGCCCGGAGAAGCTCCACTTT.

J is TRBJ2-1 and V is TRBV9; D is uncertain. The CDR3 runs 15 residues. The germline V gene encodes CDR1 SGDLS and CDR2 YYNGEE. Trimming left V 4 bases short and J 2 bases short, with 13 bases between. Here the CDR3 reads CASSPSSFPYNEQFF. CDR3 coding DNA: TGTGCCAGCAGCCCTTCCAGCTTCCCCTACAATGAGCAGTTCTTC.

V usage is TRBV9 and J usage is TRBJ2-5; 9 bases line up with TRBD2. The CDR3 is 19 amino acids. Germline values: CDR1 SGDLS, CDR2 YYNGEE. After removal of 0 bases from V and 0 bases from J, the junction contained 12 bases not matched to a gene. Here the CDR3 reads CASSVATVAGVLYQETQYF. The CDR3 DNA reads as TGTGCCAGCAGCGTAGCTACGGTAGCGGGGGTCTTGTACCAAGAGACCCAGTACTTC. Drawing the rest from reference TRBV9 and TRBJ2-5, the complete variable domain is DSGVTQTPKHLITATGQRVTLRCSPRSGDLSVYWYQQSLDQGLQFLIQYYNGEERAKGNILERFSAQQFPDLHSELNLSSLELGDSALYFCASSVATVAGVLYQETQYFGPGTRLLVL.

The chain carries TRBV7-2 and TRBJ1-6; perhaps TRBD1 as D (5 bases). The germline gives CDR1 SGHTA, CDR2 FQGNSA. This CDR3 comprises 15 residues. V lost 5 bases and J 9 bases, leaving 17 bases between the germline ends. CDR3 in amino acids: CASSTLGPWGSPLHF. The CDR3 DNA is TGTGCCAGCAGCACCCTGGGGCCTTGGGGTTCACCCCTCCACTTT.

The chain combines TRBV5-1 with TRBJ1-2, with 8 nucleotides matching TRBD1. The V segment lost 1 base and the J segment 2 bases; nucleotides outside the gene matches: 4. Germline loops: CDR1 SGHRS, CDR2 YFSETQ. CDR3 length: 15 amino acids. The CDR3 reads CASSLWYRGNYGYTF. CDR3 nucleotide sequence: TGCGCCAGCAGCTTGTGGTACAGGGGGAACTATGGCTACACCTTC. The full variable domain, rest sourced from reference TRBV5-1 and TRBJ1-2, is KAGVTQTPRYLIKTRGQQVTLSCSPISGHRSVSWYQQTPGQGLQFLFEYFSETQRNKGNFPGRFSGRQFSNSRSEMNVSTLELGDSALYLCASSLWYRGNYGYTFGSGTRLTVV.

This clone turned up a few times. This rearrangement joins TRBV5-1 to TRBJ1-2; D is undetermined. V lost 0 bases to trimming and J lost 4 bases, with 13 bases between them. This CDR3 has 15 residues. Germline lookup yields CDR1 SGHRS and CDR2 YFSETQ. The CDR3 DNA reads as TGCGCCAGCAGCTTGGGTGAAGGAGAGGGCTATGGCTACACCTTC. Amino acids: CASSLGEGEGYGYTF.

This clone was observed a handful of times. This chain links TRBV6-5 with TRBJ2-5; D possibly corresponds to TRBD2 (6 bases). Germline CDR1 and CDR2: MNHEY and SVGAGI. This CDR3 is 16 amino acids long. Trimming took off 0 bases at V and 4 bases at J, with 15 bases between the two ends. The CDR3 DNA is TGTGCCAGCAGTTACTCGGGTCGACTAGTCTTAGAGACCCAGTACTTC. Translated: CASSYSGRLVLETQYF.

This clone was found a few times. Here the CDR3 reads CASSQEEDTEAFF. For the CDR3, the DNA is TGTGCCAGCAGCCAAGAGGAGGACACTGAAGCTTTCTTT. This chain joins TRBV4-2 and TRBJ1-1; D not certain. Between the trimmed V and J ends, which lost 0 bases and 3 bases, there was a span of 5 bases. CDR1 and CDR2 (germline): LGHNA, YNFKEQ. This CDR3 comprises 13 residues.

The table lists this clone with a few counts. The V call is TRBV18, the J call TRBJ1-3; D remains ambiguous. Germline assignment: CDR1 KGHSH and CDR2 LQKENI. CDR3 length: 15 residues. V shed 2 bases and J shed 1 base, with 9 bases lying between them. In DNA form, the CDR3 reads TGTGCCAGCTCACCATCGCCAGAGTCTGGAAACACCATATATTTT. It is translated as CASSPSPESGNTIYF.

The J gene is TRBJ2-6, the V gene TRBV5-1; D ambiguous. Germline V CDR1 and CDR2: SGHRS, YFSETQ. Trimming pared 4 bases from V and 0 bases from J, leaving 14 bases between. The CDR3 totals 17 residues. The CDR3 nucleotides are TGCGCCAGCAGCCGAATCGAGTCCCTCTCTGGGGCCAACGTCCTGACTTTC. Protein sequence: CASSRIESLSGANVLTF. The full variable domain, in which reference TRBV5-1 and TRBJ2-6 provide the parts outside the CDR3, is KAGVTQTPRYLIKTRGQQVTLSCSPISGHRSVSWYQQTPGQGLQFLFEYFSETQRNKGNFPGRFSGRQFSNSRSEMNVSTLELGDSALYLCASSRIESLSGANVLTFGAGSRLTVL.

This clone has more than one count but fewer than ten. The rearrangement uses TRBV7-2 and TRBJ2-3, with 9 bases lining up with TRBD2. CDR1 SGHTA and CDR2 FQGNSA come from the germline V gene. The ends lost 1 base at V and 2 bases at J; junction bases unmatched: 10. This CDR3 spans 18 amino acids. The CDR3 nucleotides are TGTGCCAGCAGCTTAGGGCTAGCGGGGCCCAGCCTCACAGATACGCAGTATTTT. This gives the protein CASSLGLAGPSLTDTQYF.

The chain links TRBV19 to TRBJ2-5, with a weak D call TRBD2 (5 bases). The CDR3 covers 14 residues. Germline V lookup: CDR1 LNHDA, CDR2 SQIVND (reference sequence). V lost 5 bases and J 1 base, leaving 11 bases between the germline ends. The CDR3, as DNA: TGTGCCAGTAGTCTTGGACTCGCCCAAGAGACCCAGTACTTC. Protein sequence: CASSLGLAQETQYF.

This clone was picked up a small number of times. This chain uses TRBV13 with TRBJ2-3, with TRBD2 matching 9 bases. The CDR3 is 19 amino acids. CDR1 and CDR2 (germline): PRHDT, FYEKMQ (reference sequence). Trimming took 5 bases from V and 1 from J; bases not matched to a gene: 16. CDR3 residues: CASSPPSSGGASGTDTQYF. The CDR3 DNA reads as TGTGCCAGCAGCCCTCCGAGTAGCGGGGGCGCTTCGGGCACAGATACGCAGTATTTT.

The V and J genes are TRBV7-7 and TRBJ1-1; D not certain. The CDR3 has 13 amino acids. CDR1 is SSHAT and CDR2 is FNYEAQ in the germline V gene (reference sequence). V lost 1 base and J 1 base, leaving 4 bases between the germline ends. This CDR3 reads CASSLDANTEAFF. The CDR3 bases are TGTGCCAGCAGCTTAGACGCGAACACTGAAGCTTTCTTT.

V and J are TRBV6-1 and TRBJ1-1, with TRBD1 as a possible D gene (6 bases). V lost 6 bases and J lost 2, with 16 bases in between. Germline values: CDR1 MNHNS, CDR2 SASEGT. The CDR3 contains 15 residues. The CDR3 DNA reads TGTGCCAGCAGCCCCTTACAGGGAATAAACACTGAAGCTTTCTTT. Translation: CASSPLQGINTEAFF.

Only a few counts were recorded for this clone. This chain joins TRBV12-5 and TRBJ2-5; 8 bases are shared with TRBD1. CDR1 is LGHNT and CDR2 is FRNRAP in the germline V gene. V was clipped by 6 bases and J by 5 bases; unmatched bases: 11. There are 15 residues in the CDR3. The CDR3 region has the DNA TGTGCTAGTGGACCCGGCAGGGGGCGCGGGGAGACCCAGTACTTC. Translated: CASGPGRGRGETQYF.

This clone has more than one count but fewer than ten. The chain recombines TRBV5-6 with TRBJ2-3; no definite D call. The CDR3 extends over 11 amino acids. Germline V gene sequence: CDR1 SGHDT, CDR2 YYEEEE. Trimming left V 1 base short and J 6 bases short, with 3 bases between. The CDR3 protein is CASSLWDTQYF. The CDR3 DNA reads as TGTGCCAGCAGCTTGTGGGATACGCAGTATTTT.

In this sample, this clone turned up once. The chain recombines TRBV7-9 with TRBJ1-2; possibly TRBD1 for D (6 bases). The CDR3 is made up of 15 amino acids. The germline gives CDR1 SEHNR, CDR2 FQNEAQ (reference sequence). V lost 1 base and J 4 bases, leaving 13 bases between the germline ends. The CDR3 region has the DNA TGTGCCAGCAGCTTAGTCTCACAGGGTCTCTATGGCTACACCTTC. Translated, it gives CASSLVSQGLYGYTF.

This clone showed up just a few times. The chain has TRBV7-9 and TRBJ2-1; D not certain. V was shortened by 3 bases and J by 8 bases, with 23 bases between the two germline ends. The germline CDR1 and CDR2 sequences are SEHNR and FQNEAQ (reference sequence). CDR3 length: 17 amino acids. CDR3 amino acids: CASSFRPDRYGRDEQFF. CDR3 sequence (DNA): TGTGCCAGCAGCTTTAGGCCGGACCGTTATGGACGGGATGAGCAGTTCTTC.

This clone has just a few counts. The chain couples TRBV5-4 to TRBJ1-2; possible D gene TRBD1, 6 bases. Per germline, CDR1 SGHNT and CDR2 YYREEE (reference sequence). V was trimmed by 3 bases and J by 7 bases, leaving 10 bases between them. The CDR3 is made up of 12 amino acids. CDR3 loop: CASSSQGSGYTF. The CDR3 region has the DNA TGTGCCAGCAGCTCACAGGGCTCTGGCTACACCTTC.

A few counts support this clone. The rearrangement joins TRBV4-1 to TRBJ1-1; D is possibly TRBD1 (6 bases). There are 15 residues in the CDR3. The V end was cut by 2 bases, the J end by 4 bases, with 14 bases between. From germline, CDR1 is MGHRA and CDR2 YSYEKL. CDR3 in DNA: TGCGCCAGCAGCCAACTACAGGGCGGGGGCACTGAAGCTTTCTTT. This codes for CASSQLQGGGTEAFF.

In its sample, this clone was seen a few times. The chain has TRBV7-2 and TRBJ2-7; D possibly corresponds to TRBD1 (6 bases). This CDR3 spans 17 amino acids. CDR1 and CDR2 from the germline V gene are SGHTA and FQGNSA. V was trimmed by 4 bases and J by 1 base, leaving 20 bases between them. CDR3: CASSSRGGQSISYEQYF. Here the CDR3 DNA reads TGTGCCAGCAGCTCCAGAGGCGGACAGTCAATATCCTACGAGCAGTACTTC.

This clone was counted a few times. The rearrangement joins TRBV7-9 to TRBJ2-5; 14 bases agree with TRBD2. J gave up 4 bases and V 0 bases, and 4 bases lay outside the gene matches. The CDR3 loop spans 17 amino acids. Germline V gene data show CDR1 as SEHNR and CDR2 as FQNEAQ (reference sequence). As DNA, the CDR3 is TGTGCCAGCAGCTTAGCGCGAGGACTAGCGGGAGGAGAGACCCAGTACTTC. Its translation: CASSLARGLAGGETQYF.